Following are 23 T cell receptor beta chains from one sample sequenced in a study of CD8+CD57+ T cells in acquired aplastic anemia. According to the study, genomic DNA was the template for TCR beta VDJ and CDR3 profiling. TCRdb fed the reads into MiXCR, producing one record per CDR3 protein. The repertoire holds 250,000 or so distinct CDR3 sequences, with around 45% as singletons. Patients selected for sequencing had displayed CD8+CD57+ cell expansion by flow cytometry. Sample: sorted CD4+, CD8+, or CD8+CD57+ T cells (not recorded which) from PBMCs. The source of these receptors is a human donor with aplastic anemia.

The gene calls are TRBV6-5 and TRBJ2-7; 7 bases match TRBD2. V shed 2 bases and J 0 bases; nucleotides not matched to a gene: 4. Germline CDR1 and CDR2: MNHEY and SVGAGI. The length of the CDR3 is 15 residues. The CDR3 region has the DNA TGTGCCAGCAGTTACGAGCGGGATTACTCCTACGAGCAGTACTTC. Protein product: CASSYERDYSYEQYF.

The chain recombines TRBV20-1 with TRBJ2-2; possible D gene TRBD2, 6 bases. Trimming took off 5 bases at V and 4 bases at J, with 14 bases between the two ends. The CDR3 has 14 amino acids. Germline assignment: CDR1 DFQATT and CDR2 SNEGSKA (reference sequence). CDR3 residues: CSALDSTSTGELFF. In nucleotides, the CDR3 is TGCAGTGCTTTGGACTCGACTAGCACCGGGGAGCTGTTTTTT.

This clonotype was observed many times. The CDR3 loop is CASSDPRDSYYNEQFF. As DNA, the CDR3 is TGTGCCAGCAGCGACCCTCGGGACAGCTATTACAATGAGCAGTTCTTC. The V gene is TRBV7-6, the J gene TRBJ2-1; 7 bases line up with TRBD1. CDR3 length: 16 amino acids. V lost 5 bases, J lost 4 bases, and 11 bases stayed unmatched. Germline CDR1 reads SGHVS; CDR2 reads FNYEAQ.

The chain uses TRBV7-9 and TRBJ2-5, with TRBD2 matching 13 bases. The CDR3 extends over 16 amino acids. Per the germline V gene, CDR1 is SEHNR and CDR2 is FQNEAQ (reference sequence). J was trimmed by 1 base and V by 3 bases; bases with no gene match: 2. CDR3 sequence: CASSLGLAGPQETQYF. The CDR3 region has the DNA TGTGCCAGCAGCTTGGGACTAGCGGGACCCCAAGAGACCCAGTACTTC.

The chain's CDR3 is CASSPYRQGGSGSQETQYF. In DNA, the CDR3 is TGTGCCAGCAGCCCCTACCGACAGGGGGGGAGCGGGTCTCAAGAGACCCAGTACTTC. The V gene is TRBV9, the J gene TRBJ2-5; 9 bases align to TRBD1. The CDR3 has 19 amino acids. Germline CDR1 SGDLS, CDR2 YYNGEE. The V and J ends lost 4 bases and 2 bases, in that order; junction bases with no gene match: 18.

This clonotype has a count of ten or more. The chain carries TRBV24-1 and TRBJ2-3, with 12 bases lining up with TRBD2. With V trimmed by 2 bases and J by 5 bases, 1 base remained unmatched. Germline CDR1 reads KGHDR; CDR2 reads SFDVKD. CDR3 length: 15 residues. CDR3 sequence reads: CATSDSSGGEDTQYF. For the CDR3, the DNA is TGTGCCACCAGTGATTCTAGCGGGGGGGAAGATACGCAGTATTTT.

This clonotype has a count of ten or more. The V gene is TRBV9, the J gene TRBJ1-2; a possible D gene is TRBD1 (6 bases). Trimming stripped 8 bases from V and 7 bases from J, with 12 bases between. The CDR3 sequence is 11 residues long. Germline V gene lookup returns CDR1 SGDLS and CDR2 YYNGEE. For the CDR3, the DNA is TGTGCCAGTGGGGGCAGGGGTGGCTACACCTTC. Translation: CASGGRGGYTF. The full variable domain, its missing parts supplied by reference TRBV9 and TRBJ1-2, is DSGVTQTPKHLITATGQRVTLRCSPRSGDLSVYWYQQSLDQGLQFLIQYYNGEERAKGNILERFSAQQFPDLHSELNLSSLELGDSALYFCASGGRGGYTFGSGTRLTVV.

A word on this clonotype: The CDR3 does not close with the conserved phenylalanine or tryptophan, likely indicating a read error. The chain links TRBV2 to TRBJ2-1; no clear D. The V and J ends lost 5 bases and 3 bases respectively, with 11 bases between them. The length of the CDR3 is 14 residues. Germline CDR1 is SNHLY and CDR2 is FYNNEI. In DNA form, the CDR3 reads TGTGCCAGCAGTCCGACGTCGTTCTACAATGAGCAGTTCCTC. This codes for CASSPTSFYNEQFL.

In regard to this clonotype: A much larger clonotype is one base distant, so this may be a read error. The chain carries TRBV6-9 and TRBJ1-3, with D hard to call. The CDR3 has 14 amino acids. Germline loops: CDR1 MNHGY, CDR2 SVAAGI. For the CDR3, the DNA is TGTGCCAGCAGTGAAATCCCGGCTGGAATCACCATATATTTT. Protein: CASSEIPAGITIYF.

The chain couples TRBV6-1 to TRBJ1-2, with D hard to call. Trimming pared 3 bases from V and 5 bases from J, leaving 16 bases between. Germline lookup yields CDR1 MNHNS and CDR2 SASEGT. The CDR3 loop spans 15 amino acids. CDR3 sequence reads: CASSDRERLLYGYTF. The CDR3 DNA follows: TGTGCCAGCAGTGACAGAGAGAGATTATTGTATGGCTACACCTTC.

In its sample, this clonotype was seen many times. The chain combines TRBV7-6 with TRBJ2-3; D is ambiguous. This CDR3 is built from 16 residues. V dropped 5 bases and J dropped 0 bases, with 15 bases sitting between them. Germline V lookup: CDR1 SGHVS, CDR2 FNYEAQ. The CDR3 loop is CASSLKPPTSTDTQYF. CDR3 coding DNA: TGTGCCAGCAGCCTAAAACCACCTACTAGCACAGATACGCAGTATTTT.

A remark on this clonotype: The junction departs from the called germline gene at one end, perhaps through a read error. The chain combines TRBV19 with TRBJ1-1; D remains ambiguous. Germline values: CDR1 LNHDA, CDR2 SQIVND (reference sequence). CDR3 length: 13 residues. Here the CDR3 DNA reads TGTGCCAGTAGCCTGTTTTTACACACTGGAGCTTTCTTT. This gives the protein CASSLFLHTGAFF.

The chain recombines TRBV15 with TRBJ2-5, with D perhaps TRBD1 (5 bases). The germline V and J ends were trimmed by 1 base and 1 base, with 13 bases remaining between them. Germline V gene data show CDR1 as LNHNV and CDR2 as YYDKDF (reference sequence). The CDR3 is made up of 16 amino acids. CDR3 amino acids: CATSRAPLDSQETQYF. For the CDR3, the DNA is TGTGCCACCAGCAGAGCTCCTTTAGACAGCCAAGAGACCCAGTACTTC.

This clonotype was seen ten or more times. The chain combines TRBV9 with TRBJ2-2; D unresolved. The CDR3 has 13 residues. The V gene's germline CDR1 is SGDLS and CDR2 YYNGEE. V lost 5 bases and J 8 bases, leaving 13 bases between the germline ends. DNA for the CDR3: TGTGCCAGCAGTAAACCTGATGCAGGGGAGCTGTTTTTT. Its translation: CASSKPDAGELFF.

The genes are TRBV24-1 and TRBJ2-3, with D perhaps matching TRBD1 (6 bases). The CDR3 has 15 amino acids. V lost 5 bases and J 2 bases, leaving 13 bases between the germline ends. Looked up from germline, CDR1 is KGHDR and CDR2 is SFDVKD. The CDR3 is CATSAGQFDTDTQYF. In nucleotides, the CDR3 is TGTGCCACCAGTGCCGGACAGTTCGACACAGATACGCAGTATTTT.

This clonotype showed up just once. The rearrangement uses TRBV19 and TRBJ1-3; D is uncertain. The CDR3 has 13 amino acids. Germline V CDR1 and CDR2: LNHDA, SQIVND (reference sequence). Trimming removed 4 bases at V and 0 bases at J, with 4 bases between. The CDR3 DNA reads TGTGCCAGTAGTAAGCTCTCTGGAAACACCATATATTTT. Translated, it gives CASSKLSGNTIYF.

This clonotype was seen repeatedly, ten times or more. This chain links TRBV7-6 with TRBJ2-1, with D perhaps given as TRBD1 or TRBD2 (6 bases each). V was shortened by 2 bases and J by 8 bases, with 22 bases between the two germline ends. The CDR3 is 17 amino acids. Looked up from germline, CDR1 is SGHVS and CDR2 is FNYEAQ. The CDR3 region is CASSLTSGFRGGDEQFF. CDR3 DNA: TGTGCCAGCAGCTTAACTTCAGGGTTCAGGGGCGGGGATGAGCAGTTCTTC.

This clonotype was picked up a small number of times. This sequence joins TRBV6-5 and TRBJ1-2; maybe TRBD1 (5 bases). Trimming took 3 bases from V and 4 from J, leaving 21 bases between them. This CDR3 contains 17 residues. CDR1 is MNHEY and CDR2 is SVGAGI in the germline V gene. CDR3 region: CASSYTPTGGDPYGYTF. In DNA form, the CDR3 reads TGTGCCAGCAGTTATACGCCGACCGGGGGGGACCCCTATGGCTACACCTTC.

V is TRBV19 and J is TRBJ2-1, with 9 bases identical to TRBD2. CDR1 and CDR2 (germline): LNHDA, SQIVND (reference sequence). V was clipped by 10 bases and J by 2 bases; unmatched bases: 3. The CDR3 sequence is 13 residues long. Here the CDR3 DNA reads TGTGCCATTAGCGGGAGTACCTACAATGAGCAGTTCTTC. It yields the protein CAISGSTYNEQFF. The full variable domain, rest sourced from reference TRBV19 and TRBJ2-1, is DGGITQSPKYLFRKEGQNVTLSCEQNLNHDAMYWYRQDPGQGLRLIYYSQIVNDFQKGDIAEGYSVSREKKESFPLTVTSAQKNPTAFYLCAISGSTYNEQFFGPGTRLTVL.

The V call is TRBV29-1, the J call TRBJ2-5, with D unresolved. This CDR3 is 12 amino acids long. Germline V CDR1 and CDR2: SQVTM, ANQGSEA. The V end was cut by 6 bases, the J end by 5 bases, with 13 bases between. For the CDR3, the DNA is TGCAGCGTCTACGTGGGCGCGGAGACCCAGTACTTC. Protein: CSVYVGAETQYF.

The chain joins TRBV5-4 to TRBJ2-3; the D call may be TRBD1 or TRBD2 (6 bases each). The CDR3 totals 14 residues. Looked up from germline, CDR1 is SGHNT and CDR2 is YYREEE (reference sequence). With 1 base removed from V and 6 bases from J, the gap between germline ends came to 12 bases. The CDR3 region is CASSLYRGQDTQYF. The CDR3 coding sequence is TGTGCCAGCAGCTTGTATCGGGGGCAGGATACGCAGTATTTT. The variable domain in full, with the rest retrieved from reference TRBV5-4 and TRBJ2-3, is ETGVTQSPTHLIKTRGQQVTLRCSSQSGHNTVSWYQQALGQGPQFIFQYYREEENGRGNFPPRFSGLQFPNYSSELNVNALELDDSALYLCASSLYRGQDTQYFGPGTRLTVL.

In its sample, this clonotype was seen once. The CDR3 spells CASTQPGLAYGYTF. The DNA for the CDR3 is TGTGCCAGCACGCAACCAGGGCTCGCCTATGGCTACACCTTC. This sequence joins TRBV11-1 and TRBJ1-2; possible D gene TRBD1, 5 bases. Germline lookup yields CDR1 SGHAT and CDR2 FQDESV (reference sequence). Trimming removed 7 bases from V and 4 bases from J, with 16 bases in between. The CDR3 covers 14 residues.

This clonotype was detected ten times or more. The chain carries TRBV7-9 and TRBJ1-1, with 9 bases that match TRBD1. The CDR3 has 15 residues. Germline V gene sequence: CDR1 SEHNR, CDR2 FQNEAQ (reference sequence). V dropped 5 bases and J dropped 5; count of bases not matched to a gene: 9. The CDR3 sequence is CASSQPGQGGTEAFF. CDR3 nucleotide sequence: TGTGCCAGCAGCCAACCGGGACAGGGTGGGACTGAAGCTTTCTTT.